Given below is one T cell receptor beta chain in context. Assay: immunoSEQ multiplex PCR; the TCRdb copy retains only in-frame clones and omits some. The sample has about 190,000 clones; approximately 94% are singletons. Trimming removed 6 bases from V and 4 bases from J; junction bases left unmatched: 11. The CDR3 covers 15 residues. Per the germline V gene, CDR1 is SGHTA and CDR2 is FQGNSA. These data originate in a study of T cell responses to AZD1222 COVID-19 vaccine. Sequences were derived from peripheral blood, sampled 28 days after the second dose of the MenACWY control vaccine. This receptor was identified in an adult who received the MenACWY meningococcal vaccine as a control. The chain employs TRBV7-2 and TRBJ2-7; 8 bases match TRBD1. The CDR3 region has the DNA TGTGCCAGCAGGGGCGCCGACAGGGGCTTTTACGAGCAGTACTTC. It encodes CASRGADRGFYEQYF.